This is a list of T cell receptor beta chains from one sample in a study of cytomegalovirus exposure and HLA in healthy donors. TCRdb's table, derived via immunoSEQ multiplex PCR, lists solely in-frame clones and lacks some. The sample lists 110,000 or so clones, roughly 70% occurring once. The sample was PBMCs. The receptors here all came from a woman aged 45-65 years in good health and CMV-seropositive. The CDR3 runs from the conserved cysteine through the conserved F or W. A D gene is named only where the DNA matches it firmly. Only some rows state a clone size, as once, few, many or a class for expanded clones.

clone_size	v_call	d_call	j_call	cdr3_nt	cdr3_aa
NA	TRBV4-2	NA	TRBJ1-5	TGTGCCAGCAGCCAGGGTGGTGGGGAGGGCAATCAGCCCCAGCATTTT	CASSQGGGEGNQPQHF
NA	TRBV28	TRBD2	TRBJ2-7	TGTGCCAGCAGTGGGTTAAGCGGGAGGGATCGGAAGTACTTC	CASSGLSGRDRKYF
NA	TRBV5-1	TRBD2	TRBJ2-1	TGCGCCAGCAGCTCATCTAGCGGGATTACCTACAATGAGCAGTTCTTC	CASSSSSGITYNEQFF
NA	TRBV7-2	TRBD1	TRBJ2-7	TGTGCCAGCAGCTTAGAGGCAGGGGGCTACGAGCAGTACTTC	CASSLEAGGYEQYF
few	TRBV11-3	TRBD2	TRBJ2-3	TGTGCCAGCAGCTTAAGCGGGGGGGGCCCAGATACGCAGTATTTT	CASSLSGGGPDTQYF
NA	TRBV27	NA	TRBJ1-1	TGTGCCAGCAGTTTACAGCAGGGGGAAGCTTTCTTT	CASSLQQGEAFF
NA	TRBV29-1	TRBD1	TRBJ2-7	TGCAGCGTTGGTGGGGGCCCGGGACAGGGCTACGAGCAGTACTTC	CSVGGGPGQGYEQYF
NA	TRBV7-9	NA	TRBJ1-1	TGTGCCAGCAGCTTAGGGACTGAGAACACTGAAGCTTTCTTT	CASSLGTENTEAFF
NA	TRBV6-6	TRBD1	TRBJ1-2	TGTGCCAGCAGCTCTGGGACAGCGGGCCACACCTTC	CASSSGTAGHTF
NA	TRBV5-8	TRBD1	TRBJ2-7	TGTGCCAGCGAGCCTACCGGGACAGGGTTTGACGAGCAGTACTTC	CASEPTGTGFDEQYF
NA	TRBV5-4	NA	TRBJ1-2	TGTGCCAGCACCTCGTCCCGGGTGGACTATGGCTACACCTTC	CASTSSRVDYGYTF
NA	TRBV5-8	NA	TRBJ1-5	TGTGCCAGCAGCTTCAGCGGAGGTAATCAGCCCCAGCATTTT	CASSFSGGNQPQHF
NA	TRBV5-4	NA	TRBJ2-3	TGTGCCAGCAGCTTGGGAGGGCAGGGCACAGATACGCAGTATTTT	CASSLGGQGTDTQYF
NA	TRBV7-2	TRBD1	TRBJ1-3	TGTGCCAGCAGCCCCGGACAGGGTAGCTCTGGAAACACCATATATTTT	CASSPGQGSSGNTIYF
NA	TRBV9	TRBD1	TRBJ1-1	TGTGCCAGCAGCTTACAGGGGGAGGGCACTGAAGCTTTCTTT	CASSLQGEGTEAFF
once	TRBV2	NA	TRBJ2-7	TGTGCCAGCTCCCAGGAGGATACCTACGAGCAGTACTTC	CASSQEDTYEQYF
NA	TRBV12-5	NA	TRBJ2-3	TGTGCTAGTGGTTTGTCGGATACGCAGTATTTT	CASGLSDTQYF
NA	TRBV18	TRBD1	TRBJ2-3	TGTGCCAGCTCACCCTCGACAGGGCACACAGATACGCAGTATTTT	CASSPSTGHTDTQYF
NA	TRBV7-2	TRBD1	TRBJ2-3	TGTGCCAGCAGCTTATCTCCGGGACAGTTCACAGATACGCAGTATTTT	CASSLSPGQFTDTQYF
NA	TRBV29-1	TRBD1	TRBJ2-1	TGCAGCGTAGCCGGTGGGACAGGGGGGGGTGAGCAGTTCTTC	CSVAGGTGGGEQFF
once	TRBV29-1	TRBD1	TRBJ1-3	TGCAGCGCCGGGACAGGGGCTGGAAACACCATATATTTT	CSAGTGAGNTIYF
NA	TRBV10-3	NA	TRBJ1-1	TGTGCCATCAGTGATATGGGGCACGGGAACACTGAAGCTTTCTTT	CAISDMGHGNTEAFF
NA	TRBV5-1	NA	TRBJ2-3	TGCGCCAGCCACTCAGGGATGAGCGGCACAGATACGCAGTATTTT	CASHSGMSGTDTQYF
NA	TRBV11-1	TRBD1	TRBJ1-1	TGTGCCAGCAGCTCCGACAGGGGGGGCGCTGAAGCTTTCTTT	CASSSDRGGAEAFF
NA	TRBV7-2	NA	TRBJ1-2	TGTGCCAGCAGCCTATCCTTCCCCATGAGCTACACCTTC	CASSLSFPMSYTF
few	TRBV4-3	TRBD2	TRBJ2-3	TGCGCCAGCAGCCAGGAGACTAGCGGGGGGGCTGCAGATACGCAGTATTTT	CASSQETSGGAADTQYF